These 8 T cell receptor beta chains were sequenced from one sample in a study of CD8 T cells in Susac syndrome. Reverse transcription of about 0.45 to 1 ug RNA was performed with random hexamers. MiXCR, run by TCRdb on the immunoSEQ multiplex PCR reads, gives a single entry per CDR3 protein. The table includes 160,000 or so distinct CDR3 sequences, around 90% detected once. Source material: CD4+ T cells from PBMCs. These receptors all come from a human donor in good health.

The genes are TRBV29-1 and TRBJ1-6; D remains ambiguous. Deletions cut 4 bases from V and 6 bases from J, with 10 bases between. CDR1 is SQVTM and CDR2 is ANQGSEA in the germline V gene. The CDR3 has 13 residues. The CDR3 is CSVAAGTNSPLHF. The DNA of the CDR3 is TGCAGCGTTGCGGCAGGAACTAATTCACCCCTCCACTTT.

V gene TRBV30 combines with J gene TRBJ2-1; 13 nucleotides align to TRBD2. The CDR3 is made up of 19 amino acids. Unmatched junction bases numbered 17, after V lost 4 bases and J lost 5 bases. Germline CDR1 is GTSNPN and CDR2 is SVGIG (reference sequence). The CDR3 bases are TGTGCCTGGACGCGATGGGGTGGCAGGACTAGCGGGAGAGACAATGAGCAGTTCTTC. As protein: CAWTRWGGRTSGRDNEQFF.

This rearrangement joins TRBV6-1 to TRBJ1-5; 10 bases map to TRBD1. After removal of 6 bases from V and 4 bases from J, the junction contained 9 bases not matched to a gene. There are 16 residues in the CDR3. Germline CDR1 reads MNHNS; CDR2 reads SASEGT. The DNA of the CDR3 is TGTGCCAGCAGCCCCCGAGGACAGGGGGTAAATCAGCCCCAGCATTTT. Encoded protein: CASSPRGQGVNQPQHF.

This clonotype was seen once. V gene TRBV7-2 combines with J gene TRBJ2-7; D unclear. The CDR3 totals 13 residues. V shed 1 base and J shed 6 bases, with 10 bases lying between them. Germline V gene lookup returns CDR1 SGHTA and CDR2 FQGNSA. The CDR3 DNA reads TGTGCCAGCAGCTTAGATGAGGCTCTCGAGCAGTACTTC. Amino acids: CASSLDEALEQYF.

The CDR3 DNA reads TGCGCCAGCAGCCCGCGGGACGGCGATGGCTACACCTTC. Protein: CASSPRDGDGYTF. The rearrangement joins TRBV5-1 to TRBJ1-2, with D possibly TRBD1 on 5 matching bases. This CDR3 has 13 residues. Germline lookup yields CDR1 SGHRS and CDR2 YFSETQ. V was clipped by 4 bases and J by 6 bases, with 13 bases between them.

The rearrangement uses TRBV19 and TRBJ1-1; D is unclear. V lost 0 bases to trimming and J lost 1 base, with 6 bases between them. Germline V gene data show CDR1 as LNHDA and CDR2 as SQIVND (reference sequence). The CDR3 contains 14 residues. The CDR3 DNA is TGTGCCAGTAGTATAGATCTGCAGAACACTGAAGCTTTCTTT. Translation gives CASSIDLQNTEAFF.

V usage is TRBV19 and J usage is TRBJ2-1, with unresolved D. Trimming pared 5 bases from V and 0 bases from J, leaving 8 bases between. Germline V gene lookup returns CDR1 LNHDA and CDR2 SQIVND (reference sequence). This CDR3 is built from 14 residues. CDR3 nucleotides: TGTGCCAGTAGTTACAGTAGCTCCTACAATGAGCAGTTCTTC. Translation gives CASSYSSSYNEQFF.

The sample holds one count of this clonotype. The J gene is TRBJ2-1, the V gene TRBV7-2, with D possibly matching TRBD1 (5 bases). V dropped 2 bases and J dropped 0 bases, with 8 bases sitting between them. The CDR3 consists of 15 residues. Germline loops: CDR1 SGHTA, CDR2 FQGNSA. The CDR3 sequence is CASSLQGSSYNEQFF. In DNA form, the CDR3 reads TGTGCCAGCAGCTTACAGGGAAGCTCCTACAATGAGCAGTTCTTC.